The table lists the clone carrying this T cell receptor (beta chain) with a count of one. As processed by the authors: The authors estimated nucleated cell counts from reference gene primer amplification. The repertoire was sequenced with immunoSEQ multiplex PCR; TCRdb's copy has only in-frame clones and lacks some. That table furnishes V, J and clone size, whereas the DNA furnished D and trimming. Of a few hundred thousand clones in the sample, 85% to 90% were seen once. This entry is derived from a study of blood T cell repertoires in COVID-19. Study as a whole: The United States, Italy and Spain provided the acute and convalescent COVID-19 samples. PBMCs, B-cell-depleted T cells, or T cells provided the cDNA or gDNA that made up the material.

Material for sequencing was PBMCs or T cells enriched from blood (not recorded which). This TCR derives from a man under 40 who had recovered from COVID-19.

The CDR3: CASSESGATNEKLFF. The CDR3 region has the DNA TGTGCCAGCAGTGAATCGGGGGCAACTAATGAAAAACTGTTTTTT. J is TRBJ1-4 and V is TRBV2; TRBD1 might be the D (5 bases). The CDR3 is made up of 15 amino acids. V shed 2 bases and J shed 0 bases, with 7 bases lying between them. Germline loops: CDR1 SNHLY, CDR2 FYNNEI.